This is a list of T cell receptor beta chains from one sample in a study of T-cell memory formation after mild COVID-19. In TCRdb, the 5' RACE reads were re-called with MiXCR into one record per CDR3 protein. The sample lists under 300,000 distinct CDR3 sequences; approximately 7.6% were seen once. The sequencing input was PBMCs or a T cell subset sorted from them (not recorded which). The receptors were gathered from a man aged 18-30 years who had mild COVID-19 (a few samples of this study predate the infection). Cell type and time point are not known. Each CDR3 is given with its conserved first and last residue. The D gene is left open where the match is weak. A row's size may be missing; if present it is once, few, many or a size class.

cdr3_aa,cdr3_nt,j_call,clone_size,v_call,d_call
CASSPRDREYEQYF,TGCGCCAGCAGCCCCAGGGACAGGGAGTACGAGCAGTACTTC,TRBJ2-7,NA,TRBV4-1,TRBD1
CASSLMGRNTGELFF,TGTGCCAGCAGCTTAATGGGGCGTAACACCGGGGAGCTGTTTTTT,TRBJ2-2,few,TRBV7-3,NA
CASSLNRGQETQYF,TGTGCCAGCAGCTTGAACAGGGGGCAAGAGACCCAGTACTTC,TRBJ2-5,few,TRBV7-2,TRBD1
CASSASWGARNTEAFF,TGTGCCAGCAGCGCAAGCTGGGGGGCGAGGAACACTGAAGCTTTCTTT,TRBJ1-1,few,TRBV7-2,NA
CASSLVNSYEQYF,TGTGCCAGCAGCTTAGTGAACTCCTACGAGCAGTACTTC,TRBJ2-7,many,TRBV7-2,NA
CATQSSRVETQYF,TGTGCCACCCAGTCCAGTAGAGTGGAGACCCAGTACTTC,TRBJ2-5,NA,TRBV19,NA
CASSQVTTEAFF,TGTGCCAGCAGCCAAGTCACCACTGAAGCTTTCTTT,TRBJ1-1,NA,TRBV14,NA
CASSAPGTSETQYF,TGTGCCAGCAGCGCCCCCGGGACCTCGGAGACCCAGTACTTC,TRBJ2-5,NA,TRBV9,NA
CSAQQGIAVEQFF,TGCAGTGCCCAACAGGGGATTGCCGTAGAGCAGTTCTTC,TRBJ2-1,few,TRBV20-1,TRBD1
CSARDRTGPRGEQFF,TGCAGTGCTAGAGATAGAACTGGGCCGCGGGGTGAGCAGTTCTTC,TRBJ2-1,NA,TRBV20-1,NA
CASSQREGTDTQYF,TGTGCCAGCAGCCAAAGGGAGGGCACAGATACGCAGTATTTT,TRBJ2-3,many,TRBV3-1,NA
CASSFGGGEDEQFF,TGCGCCAGCAGCTTTGGAGGGGGGGAGGATGAGCAGTTCTTC,TRBJ2-1,few,TRBV5-1,NA
CASRPQGGFGSGANVLTF,TGTGCCAGCAGACCACAGGGAGGTTTCGGTTCTGGGGCCAACGTCCTGACTTTC,TRBJ2-6,few,TRBV2,NA
CSAREGSGNTIYF,TGCAGTGCTAGAGAAGGATCTGGAAACACCATATATTTT,TRBJ1-3,few,TRBV20-1,NA
CASSSGTHKATQYF,TGTGCCAGCAGCTCCGGGACCCACAAGGCGACCCAGTACTTC,TRBJ2-5,NA,TRBV11-2,NA
CASSSRRDQGFDTQYF,TGTGCCAGCAGTTCCCGACGCGATCAGGGATTCGATACGCAGTATTTT,TRBJ2-3,many,TRBV6-2/TRBV6-3,NA
CASSLEGTSNYGYTF,TGCGCCAGCAGCTTGGAGGGGACTTCTAACTATGGCTACACCTTC,TRBJ1-2,few,TRBV5-1,NA
CASRGTGSPSNQPQHF,TGTGCCAGCAGAGGTACCGGGTCCCCTAGCAATCAGCCCCAGCATTTT,TRBJ1-5,few,TRBV6-5,NA
CASSLSDGANVLTF,TGTGCCAGCAGCCTATCCGATGGGGCCAACGTCCTGACTTTC,TRBJ2-6,few,TRBV3-1,NA
CASSGQGIGAFF,TGTGCCAGCAGTGGACAGGGGATAGGGGCTTTCTTT,TRBJ1-1,NA,TRBV27,TRBD1
CASSDPGQGADTQYF,TGTGCCAGCAGCGACCCAGGACAGGGGGCAGATACGCAGTATTTT,TRBJ2-3,NA,TRBV25-1,TRBD1
CASARESGQETQYF,TGTGCCAGCGCCCGGGAGTCGGGCCAAGAGACCCAGTACTTC,TRBJ2-5,NA,TRBV9,NA
CASRSIAGGYVGEQFF,TGTGCCAGCAGATCTATAGCGGGGGGATATGTGGGTGAGCAGTTCTTC,TRBJ2-1,NA,TRBV7-3,TRBD2
CAWSVGGASDIQYF,TGTGCCTGGAGTGTGGGGGGGGCCTCTGACATTCAGTACTTC,TRBJ2-4,few,TRBV30,NA
CASRAKTGRYEQFF,TGTGCCAGCAGGGCTAAGACAGGGAGGTATGAGCAGTTCTTC,TRBJ2-1,NA,TRBV6-1,NA
CASSQDRSQPQHF,TGTGCCAGCAGCCAAGATCGGAGTCAGCCCCAGCATTTT,TRBJ1-5,few,TRBV3-1,NA
CASSSIRAWGGGTDTQYF,TGTGCCAGCAGTTCGATCCGGGCCTGGGGCGGGGGCACAGATACGCAGTATTTT,TRBJ2-3,few,TRBV6-6,NA
CASRKTPGQGSWPQHF,TGTGCCAGCCGCAAGACTCCGGGACAGGGCTCATGGCCCCAGCATTTT,TRBJ1-5,NA,TRBV6-4,TRBD1
CAISESGLAGGLADTQYF,TGTGCCATCAGTGAGTCTGGACTAGCGGGGGGGCTTGCAGATACGCAGTATTTT,TRBJ2-3,few,TRBV10-3,TRBD2
CASRPGLAADTQYF,TGCGCCAGCAGGCCGGGACTAGCGGCAGATACGCAGTATTTT,TRBJ2-3,NA,TRBV10-2,TRBD2
CASRDRERVWNEQFF,TGTGCCAGCAGGGACAGGGAGAGGGTCTGGAATGAGCAGTTCTTC,TRBJ2-1,NA,TRBV6-1,TRBD1
CASSVGSGNTIYF,TGTGCCAGTAGCGTTGGCTCTGGAAACACCATATATTTT,TRBJ1-3,many,TRBV19,NA
CAWSRQVDGYTF,TGTGCCTGGAGTAGGCAGGTGGATGGCTACACCTTC,TRBJ1-2,NA,TRBV30,NA
CASSQDERTSGVHF,TGTGCCAGCAGCCAAGATGAGAGGACTAGCGGGGTCCATTTT,TRBJ2-3,NA,TRBV4-2,TRBD2
CASSVGGTAGDEKLFF,TGTGCCAGCAGCGTAGGTGGGACAGCGGGAGATGAAAAACTGTTTTTT,TRBJ1-4,NA,TRBV9,TRBD1
CSARVLAGEETQYF,TGCAGTGCTAGAGTACTAGCGGGGGAGGAGACCCAGTACTTC,TRBJ2-5,few,TRBV20-1,TRBD2
CASSYQTMNTEAFF,TGTGCCAGCAGCTATCAGACCATGAACACTGAAGCTTTCTTT,TRBJ1-1,NA,TRBV12-3/TRBV12-4,NA
CASTPGAGLGSPLHF,TGTGCCAGCACCCCAGGGGCAGGGTTAGGGTCACCCCTCCACTTT,TRBJ1-6,few,TRBV12-3/TRBV12-4,NA
CASSPRTGRSQPQHF,TGTGCCAGCAGCCCTCGGACGGGGCGGTCTCAGCCCCAGCATTTT,TRBJ1-5,few,TRBV13,NA
CASTRGGPSTDTQYF,TGCGCCAGCACACGGGGGGGGCCTAGCACAGATACGCAGTATTTT,TRBJ2-3,few,TRBV5-1,TRBD2
CAISESMRKGETQYF,TGTGCCATCAGTGAGTCAATGCGCAAGGGAGAGACCCAGTACTTC,TRBJ2-5,few,TRBV10-3,NA
CASSGVPGGAGSPFWDTQYF,TGTGCCAGCAGCGGTGTCCCGGGAGGGGCGGGGTCACCTTTCTGGGATACGCAGTATTTT,TRBJ2-3,NA,TRBV12-3/TRBV12-4,TRBD2
CASSLNTGGVHYEQYF,TGCGCCAGCAGCCTAAATACAGGGGGCGTTCACTACGAGCAGTACTTC,TRBJ2-7,many,TRBV5-1,TRBD1
CASSTPNSPLHF,TGTGCCAGCAGCACACCGAATTCACCCCTCCACTTT,TRBJ1-6,NA,TRBV9,NA
CASSPSRRETQYF,TGTGCCAGCAGTCCTTCTAGGAGAGAGACCCAGTACTTC,TRBJ2-5,NA,TRBV12-3/TRBV12-4,NA
CASSLAKGQPQHF,TGCGCCAGCAGCTTGGCGAAGGGCCAGCCCCAGCATTTT,TRBJ1-5,many,TRBV5-1,NA
CASSSPTPPDTQYF,TGTGCCAGCAGCTCACCAACCCCTCCAGATACGCAGTATTTT,TRBJ2-3,NA,TRBV7-2,NA
CATSHRGAKGYTF,TGTGCCACGTCTCACAGGGGAGCGAAAGGCTACACCTTC,TRBJ1-2,many,TRBV24-1,TRBD1